The 27 T cell receptor beta chains in this list originate from one sample, sequenced in a study of tumor and adjacent non-tumor tissue in lung cancer. A modified ARM-PCR protocol with three rounds of nested PCR amplified TCRbeta. One entry per CDR3 protein, called by TCRdb with MiXCR from the multiplex PCR reads. The sample consists of 200,000 to 250,000 distinct CDR3 sequences, 70% to 75% of them appearing once. This sample's RNA came from whole unsorted tissue. The sequenced sample was lung tumor tissue. Receptors originate from a man between 60 and 75 years old with non-small cell lung cancer.

Many counts were recorded for this clonotype. The chain couples TRBV20-1 to TRBJ2-3, with D perhaps TRBD2 (6 bases). The CDR3 covers 12 residues. The V end lost 5 bases, the J end lost 8 bases, and 14 bases lay between the germline ends. Germline V CDR1 and CDR2: DFQATT, SNEGSKA (reference sequence). CDR3 nucleotide sequence: TGCAGTGCTGGCCGGGACTCCGCTACGCAGTATTTT. Translation gives CSAGRDSATQYF.

V gene TRBV12-3 or TRBV12-4 combines with J gene TRBJ1-3; 9 positions match TRBD1. V lost 6 bases and J lost 3; bases outside the gene matches: 3. CDR3 size: 14 residues. CDR3 loop: CASSHRGLGNTIYF. In DNA form, the CDR3 reads TGTGCCAGCAGCCACAGGGGGCTTGGAAACACCATATATTTT.

This clonotype was recorded many times. The chain carries TRBV6-2 or TRBV6-3 and TRBJ1-2; the D is unclear. The CDR3 is 13 amino acids. V was shortened by 2 bases and J by 5 bases, with 9 bases between the two germline ends. Per germline, CDR1 MNHEY and CDR2 SVGEGT. This chain's CDR3 is CASSYDEWYGYTF. The CDR3 region has the DNA TGTGCCAGCAGTTACGACGAGTGGTATGGCTACACCTTC.

Comment on this clonotype: It may be a read error: a sequence one base away is much more abundant. The chain combines TRBV20-1 with TRBJ2-1; 13 bases match TRBD2. Losses at the gene ends were 7 bases for V and 5 bases for J; bases not matched to a gene: 8. The CDR3 is 15 amino acids. In germline, CDR1 is DFQATT, CDR2 SNEGSKA (reference sequence). The CDR3 reads CSVRTGLAGNNEQFF. The DNA of the CDR3 is TGCAGTGTTAGGACGGGACTAGCGGGAAACAATGAGCAGTTCTTC.

As for this clonotype: The conserved phenylalanine or tryptophan normally closing the CDR3 is absent here, so this likely arose from a read error. The rearrangement joins TRBV20-1 to TRBJ2-7; 11 bases line up with TRBD2. The CDR3 contains 13 residues. The junction had 4 bases not matched to a gene; V was cut back by 5 bases and J by 4 bases. Germline V lookup: CDR1 DFQATT, CDR2 SNEGSKA (reference sequence). The CDR3 sequence: CSARTSGSYEQYL. The CDR3 nucleotides read TGCAGTGCTCGTACTAGCGGGAGTTACGAGCAGTACCTC.

As concerns this clonotype: A read error may be the cause here, since a much bigger clone is one base away. The rearrangement uses TRBV6-2 or TRBV6-3 and TRBJ2-3, with D unclear. Trimming pared 10 bases from V and 3 bases from J, leaving 26 bases between. The CDR3 sequence is 17 residues long. Germline V gene data show CDR1 as MNHEY and CDR2 as SVGEGT. The CDR3 spells CATGEGRPNPETDTQYF. Here the CDR3 DNA reads TGTGCCACCGGAGAAGGGCGCCCGAATCCAGAAACAGATACGCAGTATTTT.

With respect to this clonotype: One end of the junction is discordant with germline, which a read error may explain. The genes are TRBV11-2 and TRBJ2-7, with D maybe TRBD2 (5 bases). The CDR3 totals 14 residues. CDR1 is SGHAT, CDR2 FQNNGV, per germline. The CDR3 coding sequence is TGTGCCAGCAGCCCATGGGAGAGCTCCTACAAGCAGTACTTC. This sequence encodes CASSPWESSYKQYF.

In the case of this clonotype: A read error may account for a junction end that differs from germline. The chain carries TRBV11-3 and TRBJ2-2, with a tentative D call TRBD1 (5 bases). This CDR3 has 15 amino acids. The germline CDR1 and CDR2 sequences are SGHNT and YENEEA. The CDR3 DNA sequence: TGTGCCAGCGGCGCTCGACAGACGAACACCGTGGAGCTGTTATTT. This encodes CASGARQTNTVELLF.

About this clonotype itself: The junction shows a germline mismatch at one end, possibly a read error. V usage is TRBV5-1 and J usage is TRBJ2-2; a possible D gene is TRBD2 (5 bases). Per the germline V gene, CDR1 is SGHRS and CDR2 is YFSETQ. The CDR3 is made up of 16 amino acids. CDR3 loop: CASNLVLLGQTGELFF. The CDR3 nucleotides are TGCGCCAGCAACTTGGTTCTGTTAGGCCAGACCGGGGAACTGTTTTTT.

This clonotype was observed a few times. This chain joins TRBV20-1 and TRBJ1-4; possible D gene TRBD1, 6 bases. Looked up from germline, CDR1 is DFQATT and CDR2 is SNEGSKA (reference sequence). The CDR3 contains 16 residues. V gave up 4 bases and J gave up 6 bases, with 21 bases separating them. Here the CDR3 reads CSAKEVGRGRDEKLFF. In DNA form, the CDR3 reads TGCAGTGCTAAAGAGGTTGGCAGGGGCCGGGATGAAAAACTGTTTTTT.

Concerning this clonotype itself: The conserved phenylalanine or tryptophan normally closing the CDR3 is absent here, so this likely arose from a read error. The chain links TRBV20-1 to TRBJ1-5; TRBD1 might be the D (6 bases). Per the germline V gene, CDR1 is DFQATT and CDR2 is SNEGSKA (reference sequence). V was trimmed by 0 bases and J by 6 bases, leaving 12 bases between them. The CDR3 has 14 residues. CDR3 nucleotide sequence: TGCAGTGCTAGAGAGGGATCACAGGGTCAGCCCCAGCATTGT. Encoded protein: CSAREGSQGQPQHC.

Note on this clonotype: One end of the junction varies from germline; a read error may be responsible. J is TRBJ2-3 and V is TRBV20-1; 8 nucleotides line up with TRBD2. The CDR3 length is 13 residues. CDR1 is DFQATT, CDR2 SNEGSKA, per germline (reference sequence). In DNA, the CDR3 is TGCAGTGGTAGACTTGCGGGAGGCTATACGCAGTATTTT. Amino acid sequence: CSGRLAGGYTQYF.

The CDR3 sequence is CASSADGDTIYF. The CDR3 DNA reads TGTGCCAGCAGTGCTGACGGGGACACCATATATTTT. V gene TRBV6-1 combines with J gene TRBJ1-3; D gene uncertain. CDR1 is MNHNS, CDR2 SASEGT, per germline. V lost 4 bases to trimming and J lost 8 bases, with 9 bases between them. The CDR3 length is 12 residues.

Regarding this clonotype: A single base separates this from a much larger clone, so it may be a read error. The rearrangement joins TRBV6-2 or TRBV6-3 to TRBJ2-3, with a possible D match to TRBD1 (5 bases). V was trimmed by 5 bases and J by 6 bases, leaving 18 bases between them. CDR1 is MNHEY and CDR2 is SVGEGT in the germline V gene. The CDR3 runs 15 residues. The DNA for the CDR3 is TGTGCCAGCAGTGAAGTGGCCAGGGCCTCCGATACGCAGTATTTT. Translating it yields CASSEVARASDTQYF.

In the case of this clonotype: At one boundary the junction diverges from the germline segment, which might be a read error. The rearrangement joins TRBV6-5 to TRBJ1-1; D is unresolved. From germline, CDR1 is MNHEY and CDR2 SVGAGI. The CDR3 runs 16 residues. The CDR3 DNA reads TGTGCCAACAGTCACTCGAGTTGGATTATGAACACTGAAGCTTTCTTT. This encodes CANSHSSWIMNTEAFF.

The chain carries TRBV11-3 and TRBJ2-1, with D tentatively TRBD2 (5 bases). V lost 3 bases and J 14 bases, leaving 23 bases between the germline ends. This CDR3 is built from 15 residues. The germline gives CDR1 SGHNT, CDR2 YENEEA. CDR3 coding DNA: TGTGCCAGCAGCTTGGACTGGAGCTCCTACAATGATGAGTTCTTC. It translates to CASSLDWSSYNDEFF. The full variable domain, in which reference TRBV11-3 and TRBJ2-1 provide the parts outside the CDR3, is EAGVVQSPRYKIIEKKQPVAFWCNPISGHNTLYWYLQNLGQGPELLIRYENEEAVDDSQLPKDRFSAERLKGVDSTLKIQPAELGDSAVYLCASSLDWSSYNDEFFGPGTRLTVL.

Notes on this clonotype: A junction boundary mismatches the germline segment, possibly from a read error. The chain employs TRBV20-1 and TRBJ2-5; 11 positions agree with TRBD1. The CDR3 totals 14 residues. Germline V gene lookup returns CDR1 DFQATT and CDR2 SNEGSKA (reference sequence). CDR3 residues: CRARGGQGDESQYF. For the CDR3, the DNA is TGCAGAGCTAGAGGGGGACAGGGGGACGAGAGCCAGTACTTC.

Points on this clonotype: A junction boundary mismatches the germline segment, possibly from a read error. The chain uses TRBV5-1 and TRBJ2-2; TRBD2 aligns across 7 bases. This CDR3 has 16 residues. In germline, CDR1 is SGHRS, CDR2 YFSETQ. The CDR3 region has the DNA TGCGCCAGCCGCACCCAGACTAGCAGGAACCCCGGGGAGCTGTTTTTT. Protein sequence: CASRTQTSRNPGELFF.

With respect to this clonotype: It may be a read error: a sequence one base away is much more abundant. V is TRBV5-6 and J is TRBJ1-6; tentative D call: TRBD1 (5 bases). V was trimmed by 5 bases and J by 8 bases, leaving 11 bases between them. From germline, CDR1 is SGHDT and CDR2 YYEEEE. This CDR3 has 13 amino acids. CDR3 nucleotides: TGTGCCAGCAGGGGACGTGGGGATTCACCCCTCCACTTT. Its translation is CASRGRGDSPLHF.

This rearrangement joins TRBV10-2 to TRBJ2-5; D is possibly TRBD1 or TRBD2 (7 bases each). The V end was cut by 2 bases, the J end by 5 bases, with 15 bases between. There are 15 residues in the CDR3. CDR1 is WSHSY, CDR2 SAAADI, per germline. The CDR3 nucleotides are TGCGCCAGCAGTGAGGCACAGGGGAGGGCGGAGACCCAGTACTTC. Translation: CASSEAQGRAETQYF.

Comment on this clonotype: Sequence at one end of the junction differs from germline and may be a read error. V and J are TRBV4-3 and TRBJ2-5, with 8 nucleotides matching TRBD2. Germline CDR1 and CDR2: LGHNA and YSLEER. This CDR3 region has 17 residues. CDR3 in DNA: TGCGCCAGCGGCCAAGATCCGCGAGCGGGAGCTTGGCAGACCCAGCACTTC. Translated, it gives CASGQDPRAGAWQTQHF.

In the case of this clonotype: The final CDR3 position lacks the conserved phenylalanine or tryptophan, pointing to a likely read error. The rearrangement links TRBV20-1 to TRBJ2-1, with D perhaps matching TRBD2 (6 bases). Germline values: CDR1 DFQATT, CDR2 SNEGSKA (reference sequence). The CDR3 has 17 residues. V lost 7 bases and J 3 bases, leaving 25 bases between the germline ends. The CDR3 loop is CSGPLPTGLGNYNEQFC. The CDR3 DNA reads as TGCAGTGGCCCACTCCCGACGGGACTCGGGAACTACAATGAGCAGTTCTGC.

Turning to this clonotype: An end of the junction does not agree with germline; a read error may underlie this. The V call is TRBV4-2, the J call TRBJ1-1; D gene ambiguous. The CDR3 is made up of 16 amino acids. Germline V gives CDR1 LGHNA, CDR2 YNFKEQ. CDR3 loop: CAISQVGRLENTEAFF. The CDR3 DNA follows: TGTGCCATAAGCCAAGTCGGACGGCTTGAGAACACTGAGGCTTTCTTT.

A word on this clonotype: Its ends do not fully match the called genes, so a read error is possible. The chain has TRBV6-5 and TRBJ2-5, with 7 bases matching TRBD2. The CDR3 is 14 amino acids. Germline V CDR1 and CDR2: MNHEY, SVGAGI. CDR3 nucleotides: TGTGCAAGCAGTAATACCAGGACCGCGGGGGCCCAGTACTTC. It translates to CASSNTRTAGAQYF.

On this clonotype itself: An end of the junction does not agree with germline; a read error may underlie this. The CDR3 sequence is CASSEVTREVNEKFF. The DNA for the CDR3 is TGCGCCAGCAGCGAAGTGACTAGGGAAGTCAATGAGAAGTTCTTC. The chain recombines TRBV4-1 with TRBJ2-1; perhaps TRBD2 as D (6 bases). Looked up from germline, CDR1 is MGHRA and CDR2 is YSYEKL. The CDR3 runs 15 residues.

The CDR3 coding sequence is TGCAGTGCAAGCCCCAGGGTCCCCCGGGTAAATGGGCGGTTCTTC. It codes for CSASPRVPRVNGRFF. The V and J genes are TRBV20-1 and TRBJ2-1; D possibly corresponds to TRBD1 (5 bases). Germline CDR1 is DFQATT and CDR2 is SNEGSKA (reference sequence). This CDR3 region has 15 residues. V gave up 6 bases and J gave up 15 bases, with 30 bases separating them.

A word on this clonotype: Compared with germline, one end of the junction differs, possibly owing to a read error. The rearrangement joins TRBV12-3 or TRBV12-4 to TRBJ2-7; D is unclear. This CDR3 is 14 amino acids long. The CDR3 here is CASSQMGPPYEHYF. The CDR3 DNA reads TGCGCCAGCAGTCAAATGGGCCCGCCCTACGAGCACTACTTC.